This TCR beta chain was recovered during a study of high-grade serous ovarian cancer treatment subgroups. Study at large: On average, around 15,000 reads and under 9,000 unique TCR beta rearrangements were obtained per sample.

Libraries were prepared by immunoSEQ multiplex PCR; TCRdb keeps only in-frame clonotypes and omits some of them. The sample lists 18,000 or so clones; about 75% were seen once. Regarding this clone: The antigen remains undetermined.

Whole-study findings and limits: Repertoire similarity ranged about 0.11 to 0.8 between tumors of one patient. Only CDR3 was analyzed; CDR1 and CDR2 were not.

V shed 7 bases and J 1 base; nucleotides not matched to a gene: 8. Germline CDR1 and CDR2: SGHAT and FQNNGV. This CDR3 spans 15 amino acids. The tumor samples were collected prior to definitive surgery or chemotherapy. V and J are TRBV11-2 and TRBJ2-5; TRBD2 aligns across 8 bases. Sequenced sample: tumor tissue. The receptor was isolated from a human donor with high-grade serous ovarian cancer. CDR3 DNA: TGTGCCAGCACCAGATTTGCGGGAGGCCAAGAGACCCAGTACTTC. It translates to CASTRFAGGQETQYF.